This T cell receptor (beta chain) was found in a study of T cells expressing NK-cell markers. Across the whole study: Sorted CD3+CD56+NKG2C+, CD3+CD56+NKG2C- and CD3+CD56-NKG2C+ T cells provided the TCR beta repertoires.

Study-level findings and limits: Several of the donors also had these clonotypes leading their CD3+CD56-NKG2C+ fraction. Of the CD8+ T cells in six donors, 1.0-7.0% belonged to dominant NKG2C+ clonotypes.

CDR3 length: 15 amino acids. Germline assignment: CDR1 MNHEY and CDR2 SVGEGT. As for this clonotype: Antigen: not known.

For TCR beta, cDNA was produced by 5'RACE template switching with UMIs. TCRdb reprocessed the 5' RACE reads; each CDR3 protein has one entry and no DNA is given. The clone table shows 200,000 to 300,000 distinct CDR3 sequences, with the ten largest holding about 0.39%. Material: blood T cells: a sorted CD56 or NKG2C T cell subset, CD4+ or CD8+ T cells, or bulk PBMC T cells (not recorded which). This TCR was recovered from a man aged 18 to 29 in good health. The rearrangement uses TRBV6-2 or TRBV6-3 and TRBJ1-5; no DNA is available, so the TRBD1 call from TCRdb remains unchecked. The CDR3: CASSSTGGRRPPQHF.